Listed below are T cell receptor beta chains from one sample, sequenced in a study of human CD4 T cells and Enterobacteriaceae. Clones were sequenced by immunoSEQ multiplex PCR, and TCRdb holds only the in-frame ones, with some missing. This sample has 25,000 to 30,000 clones, with 70% to 85% found just once. Sequenced: memory CD4+ T cells from blood. All receptors come from a human donor in good health. Each CDR3 is given with its conserved first and last residue. A D gene is named only where the DNA matches it firmly. Not all rows give a size; the values are once, few, many and, for expanded clones, a class.

>.|TRBJ2-2|TRBV4-1|15|.
CASSQEARYTGELFF
TGCGCCAGCAGCCAAGAGGCGCGGTACACCGGGGAGCTGTTTTTT
>.|TRBJ2-1|TRBV11-2|17|.
CASSRNLLGKSGDEQFF
TGTGCCAGCAGCCGGAACCTTTTGGGGAAGAGTGGCGATGAGCAGTTCTTC
>.|TRBJ1-1|TRBV11-2|14|.
CASSEQGANTEAFF
TGTGCCAGCAGTGAACAGGGAGCGAACACTGAAGCTTTCTTT
>few|TRBJ2-5|TRBV10-1|15|.
CASIRPELIQETQYF
TGCGCCAGCATACGACCCGAGTTGATTCAAGAGACCCAGTACTTC
>.|TRBJ2-1|TRBV5-6|16|.
CASSLLGETSYNEQFF
TGTGCCAGCAGCTTACTTGGGGAGACCTCCTACAATGAGCAGTTCTTC
>.|TRBJ2-2|TRBV6-6|13|.
CASSYSEGGELFF
TGTGCCAGCAGTTACTCGGAGGGCGGGGAGCTGTTTTTT
>.|TRBJ1-1|TRBV6-1|13|.
CAGGNSRNTEAFF
TGTGCCGGGGGGAACAGCCGGAACACTGAAGCTTTCTTT
>once|TRBJ2-7|TRBV10-3|10|.
CATGEYEQYF
TGTGCCACCGGGGAGTACGAGCAGTACTTC
>.|TRBJ2-5|TRBV5-1|16|.
CASSFQNSGGQETQYF
TGCGCCAGCAGCTTCCAGAACAGCGGAGGACAAGAGACCCAGTACTTC
>.|TRBJ1-5|TRBV7-3|13|.
CASSLGPNQPQHF
TGTGCCAGCAGCCTCGGACCTAATCAGCCCCAGCATTTT
>.|TRBJ2-5|TRBV5-6|17|.
CASSFLFLGEVVETQYF
TGTGCCAGCAGCTTTCTTTTTTTGGGGGAGGTTGTGGAGACCCAGTACTTC
>few|TRBJ2-7|TRBV6-5|12|.
CASRGGGYEQYF
TGTGCCAGCAGGGGCGGAGGCTACGAGCAGTACTTC
>.|TRBJ2-2|TRBV10-3|15|TRBD1
CAIRGTGSNTGELFF
TGTGCCATCAGAGGGACAGGTTCGAACACCGGGGAGCTGTTTTTT
>few|TRBJ1-4|TRBV7-2|15|.
CASSFSGHGNEKLFF
TGTGCCAGCAGCTTTTCAGGACACGGAAATGAAAAACTGTTTTTT